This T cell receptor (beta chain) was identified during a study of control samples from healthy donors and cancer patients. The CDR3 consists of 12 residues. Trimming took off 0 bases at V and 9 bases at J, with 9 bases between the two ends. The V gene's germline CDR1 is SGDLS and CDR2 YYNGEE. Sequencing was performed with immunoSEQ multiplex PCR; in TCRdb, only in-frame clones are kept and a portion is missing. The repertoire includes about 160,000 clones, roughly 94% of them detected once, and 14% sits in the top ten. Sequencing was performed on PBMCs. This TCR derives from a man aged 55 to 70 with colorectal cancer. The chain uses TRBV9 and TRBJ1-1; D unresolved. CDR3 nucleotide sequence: TGTGCCAGCAGCGTAGGGGGTATCAAAGCTTTCTTT. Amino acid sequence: CASSVGGIKAFF.